The 8 T cell receptor beta chains listed next were all sequenced from one sample in a study of control samples from healthy donors and cancer patients. Data came from immunoSEQ multiplex PCR; TCRdb stores just in-frame clones and leaves some out. The table lists over 85,000 clones, roughly 94% of them singletons. The sample was blood. Source of these receptors: a woman aged 18 to 35 in good health.

As to this clone: One end of the junction is discordant with germline, which a read error may explain. The DNA of the CDR3 is TGTGCTAGCAGCGTGACTTGGAACAATGAGCAGTTCTTC. This codes for CASSVTWNNEQFF. The chain is built from TRBV7-7 and TRBJ2-1; D is unclear. This CDR3 region has 13 residues. Per the germline V gene, CDR1 is SSHAT and CDR2 is FNYEAQ (reference sequence).

V and J are TRBV19 and TRBJ1-1; D may be TRBD1 (5 bases). V was shortened by 2 bases and J by 1 base, with 17 bases between the two germline ends. The CDR3 runs 17 residues. Germline CDR1 reads LNHDA; CDR2 reads SQIVND (reference sequence). The CDR3 DNA is TGTGCCAGTAGTATATTCCCCGTGGGGCCAGGGAACACTGAAGCTTTCTTT. Translation: CASSIFPVGPGNTEAFF. Drawing the rest from reference TRBV19 and TRBJ1-1, the complete variable domain is DGGITQSPKYLFRKEGQNVTLSCEQNLNHDAMYWYRQDPGQGLRLIYYSQIVNDFQKGDIAEGYSVSREKKESFPLTVTSAQKNPTAFYLCASSIFPVGPGNTEAFFGQGTRLTVV.

The genes are TRBV28 and TRBJ2-3; the match to TRBD1 covers 9 bases. Germline V CDR1 and CDR2: MDHEN, SYDVKM. After removal of 5 bases from V and 2 bases from J, the junction contained 5 bases not matched to a gene. CDR3 size: 15 residues. As DNA, the CDR3 is TGTGCCAGCAGTCTCCGGGACAGGGACACAGATACGCAGTATTTT. This encodes CASSLRDRDTDTQYF.

The rearrangement joins TRBV6-6 to TRBJ2-2; no clear D. The V end lost 2 bases, the J end lost 6 bases, and 7 bases lay between the germline ends. CDR3 length equals 13 residues. Germline CDR1 reads MNHNY; CDR2 reads SVGAGI (reference sequence). The CDR3 protein is CASSYRWAGELFF. The CDR3 DNA is TGTGCCAGCAGTTACCGTTGGGCCGGGGAGCTGTTTTTT.

The chain recombines TRBV7-2 with TRBJ2-2; 7 bases are shared with TRBD2. The germline CDR1 and CDR2 sequences are SGHTA and FQGNSA. The CDR3 sequence is 15 residues long. V lost 7 bases to trimming and J lost 1 base; unmatched junction nucleotides: 6. Written as DNA, the CDR3 is TGTGCCAGCACCCATGGCGGGAGGAACACCGGGGAGCTGTTTTTT. Amino acid sequence: CASTHGGRNTGELFF.

The chain combines TRBV12-5 with TRBJ1-1, with TRBD1 identical over 10 bases. The CDR3 contains 14 residues. The J segment lost 6 bases and the V segment lost 5 bases, leaving 6 bases of the junction unmatched. Germline CDR1 is LGHNT and CDR2 is FRNRAP. CDR3 in DNA: TGTGCTAGTGGTGGGGACAGGGGCAGGGCTGAAGCTTTCTTT. Its protein product is CASGGDRGRAEAFF.

The rearrangement uses TRBV7-8 and TRBJ1-2; 7 bases fit TRBD1. In germline, CDR1 is SGHVS, CDR2 FQNEAQ. The ends lost 5 bases at V and 4 bases at J; junction bases unmatched: 7. The CDR3 extends over 14 amino acids. CDR3 sequence reads: CASSQETGFYGYTF. The CDR3 coding sequence is TGTGCCAGCAGCCAGGAGACAGGGTTCTATGGCTACACCTTC.

This chain connects TRBV7-3 to TRBJ2-5; possibly TRBD2 for D (6 bases). V was clipped by 3 bases and J by 4 bases, with 6 bases between them. The CDR3 length is 12 residues. Germline V gene sequence: CDR1 SGHTA, CDR2 FQGTGA. CDR3 loop: CASSFGGETQYF. The CDR3 DNA reads as TGTGCCAGCAGCTTCGGGGGAGAGACCCAGTACTTC.